This T cell receptor beta chain was found in a study of beta chain features in type 1 diabetes. General study findings and limits: When Type 1 diabetes patients were examined, their TCRB CDR3s proved moderately but significantly shorter in all four CD4+ subsets. More deletions and fewer insertions at VDJ junctions were seen in type 1 diabetes patients.

Germline assignment: CDR1 SGHAT and CDR2 FQNNGV. This CDR3 comprises 17 residues. Trimming removed 5 bases from V and 6 bases from J; junction bases left unmatched: 12. This clone was seen a few times. The antigen is unknown. cDNA synthesis used the whole RNA isolate, giving expressed TCRB sequences. Sequenced by immunoSEQ multiplex PCR; TCRdb stores in-frame clones only, minus some. The data show hundreds of thousands of clones, over 13% seen once. Sorting based on CD45RO/CCR7/CD25/CD127/CD95/CD27 separated CD4+ naive, central memory, regulatory and stem cell-like memory cells. This chain joins TRBV11-2 and TRBJ2-2, with 10 nucleotides matching TRBD1. Sequenced sample: naive CD4+ T cells from blood. This TCR derives from a man between 18 and 35 years old with type 1 diabetes. The CDR3 protein is CASSTPPGTGAPGELFF. CDR3 nucleotides: TGTGCCAGCAGCACCCCCCCCGGGACAGGGGCCCCCGGGGAGCTGTTTTTT.